This note documents a single TCR beta chain sequence. Its specificity is not known. After extraction with the RNeasy kit, about 0.45 to 1 ug of the RNA was reverse transcribed using random hexamers. TCRdb itself ran the immunoSEQ multiplex PCR reads through MiXCR, one entry per CDR3 protein. The sample holds some 200,000 distinct CDR3 sequences, almost 96% seen once. The data derive from a study of CD8 T cells in Susac syndrome. Whole-study results and caveats: The study's TCR sequencing and HLA analysis drew on a certain number of individuals. That number was acknowledged as relatively small.

Sequencing of TCR beta was carried out in blood CD8+ and CD4+ T cells. Negative magnetic isolation gave CD8+ and CD4+ cells; FACS enriched CD8+ TEMRA. This receptor was taken from a human donor with Susac syndrome. The material sequenced was CD4+ T cells from PBMCs.

CDR3 nucleotides: TGTGCCGGGGGCAGCTACCCTAATTCACCCCTCCACTTT. Its translation: CAGGSYPNSPLHF. The chain joins TRBV7-3 to TRBJ1-6; a weak D match, TRBD1 (6 bases). The CDR3 covers 13 residues. The germline CDR1 and CDR2 sequences are SGHTA and FQGTGA. The V end lost 11 bases, the J end lost 6 bases, and 14 bases lay between the germline ends.